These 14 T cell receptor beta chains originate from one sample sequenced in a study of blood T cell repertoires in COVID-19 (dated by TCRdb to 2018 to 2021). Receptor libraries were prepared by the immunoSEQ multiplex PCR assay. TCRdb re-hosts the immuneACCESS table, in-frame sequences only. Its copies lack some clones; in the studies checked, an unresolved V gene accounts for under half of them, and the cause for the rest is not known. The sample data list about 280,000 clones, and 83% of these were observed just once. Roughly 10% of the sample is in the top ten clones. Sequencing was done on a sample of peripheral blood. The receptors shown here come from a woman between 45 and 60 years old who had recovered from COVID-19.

CDR3: CSVEQDYLGQYF. The CDR3 DNA is TGCAGCGTTGAGCAGGACTACTTAGGGCAGTACTTC. The gene calls are TRBV29-1 and TRBJ2-7, with D possibly TRBD2 on 6 matching bases. The V gene lost 3 bases and the J gene lost 9 bases, with 15 bases spanning the gap. The germline V gene encodes CDR1 SQVTM and CDR2 ANQGSEA. The CDR3 contains 12 residues.

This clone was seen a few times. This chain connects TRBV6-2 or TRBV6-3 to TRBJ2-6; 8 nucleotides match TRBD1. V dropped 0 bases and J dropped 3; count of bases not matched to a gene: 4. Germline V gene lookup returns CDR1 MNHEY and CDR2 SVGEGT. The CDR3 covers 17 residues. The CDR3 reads CASSYSTGDSGANVLTF. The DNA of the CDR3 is TGTGCCAGCAGTTACTCGACAGGGGACAGTGGGGCCAACGTCCTGACTTTC.

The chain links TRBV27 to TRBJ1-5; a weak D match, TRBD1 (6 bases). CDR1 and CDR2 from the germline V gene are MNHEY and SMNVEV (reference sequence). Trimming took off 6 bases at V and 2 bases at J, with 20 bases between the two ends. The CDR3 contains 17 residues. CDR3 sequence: CASSFYHRGGGNQPQHF. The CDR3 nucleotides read TGTGCCAGCAGCTTCTATCATCGGGGGGGCGGCAATCAGCCCCAGCATTTT.

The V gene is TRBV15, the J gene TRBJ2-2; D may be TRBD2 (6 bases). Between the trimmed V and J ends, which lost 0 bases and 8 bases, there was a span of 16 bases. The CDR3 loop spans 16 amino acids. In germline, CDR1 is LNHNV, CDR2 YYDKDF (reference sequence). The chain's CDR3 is CATSRDPPGTSGELFF. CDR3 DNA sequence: TGTGCCACCAGCAGAGACCCCCCGGGGACTTCAGGGGAGCTGTTTTTT.

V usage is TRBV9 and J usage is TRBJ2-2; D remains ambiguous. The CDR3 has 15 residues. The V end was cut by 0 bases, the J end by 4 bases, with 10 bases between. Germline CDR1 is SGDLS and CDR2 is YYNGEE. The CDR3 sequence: CASSVVAGLTGELFF. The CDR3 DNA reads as TGTGCCAGCAGCGTAGTGGCAGGTCTCACCGGGGAGCTGTTTTTT.

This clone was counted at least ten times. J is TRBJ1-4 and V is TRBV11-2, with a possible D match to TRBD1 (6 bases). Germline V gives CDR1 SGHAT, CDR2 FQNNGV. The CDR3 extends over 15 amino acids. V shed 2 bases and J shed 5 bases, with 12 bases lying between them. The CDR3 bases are TGTGCCAGCAGCTTATTAAGGGGGAAGAATGAAAAACTGTTTTTT. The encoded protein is CASSLLRGKNEKLFF. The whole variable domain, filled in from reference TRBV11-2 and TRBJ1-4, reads EAGVAQSPRYKIIEKRQSVAFWCNPISGHATLYWYQQILGQGPKLLIQFQNNGVVDDSQLPKDRFSAERLKGVDSTLKIQPAKLEDSAVYLCASSLLRGKNEKLFFGSGTQLSVL.

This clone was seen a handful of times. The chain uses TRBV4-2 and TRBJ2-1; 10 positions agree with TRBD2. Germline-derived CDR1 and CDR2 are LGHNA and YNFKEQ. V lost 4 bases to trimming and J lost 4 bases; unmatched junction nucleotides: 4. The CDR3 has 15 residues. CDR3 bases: TGTGCCAGCAGCCTAGGACTAGCGGAATACAATGAGCAGTTCTTC. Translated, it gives CASSLGLAEYNEQFF.

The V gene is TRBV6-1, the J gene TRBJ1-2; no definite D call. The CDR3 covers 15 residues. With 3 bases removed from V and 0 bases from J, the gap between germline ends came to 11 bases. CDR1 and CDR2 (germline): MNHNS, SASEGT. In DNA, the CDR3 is TGTGCCAGCAGTGAGGAACAGACCTCTAACTATGGCTACACCTTC. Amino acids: CASSEEQTSNYGYTF.

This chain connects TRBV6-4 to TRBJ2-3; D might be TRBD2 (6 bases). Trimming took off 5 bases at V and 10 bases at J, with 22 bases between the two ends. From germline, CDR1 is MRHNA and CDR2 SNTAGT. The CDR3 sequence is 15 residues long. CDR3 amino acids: CASSRVADTLGPQYF. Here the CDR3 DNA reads TGTGCCAGCAGTCGTGTAGCGGATACCCTGGGGCCGCAGTATTTT.

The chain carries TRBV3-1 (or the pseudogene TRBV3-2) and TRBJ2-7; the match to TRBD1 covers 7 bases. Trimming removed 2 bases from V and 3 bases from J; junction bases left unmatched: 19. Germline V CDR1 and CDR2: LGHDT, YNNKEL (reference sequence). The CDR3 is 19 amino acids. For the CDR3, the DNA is TGTGCCAGCAGCCAAAATAGGTCGGACAGGCCAGCAAAAAACTACGAGCAGTACTTC. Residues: CASSQNRSDRPAKNYEQYF.

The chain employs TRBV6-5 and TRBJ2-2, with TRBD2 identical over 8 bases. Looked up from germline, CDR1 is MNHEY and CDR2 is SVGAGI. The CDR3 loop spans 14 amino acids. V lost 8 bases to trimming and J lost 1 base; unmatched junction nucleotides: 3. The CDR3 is CASGLAGNTGELFF. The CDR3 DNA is TGTGCCAGCGGACTAGCTGGGAACACCGGGGAGCTGTTTTTT.

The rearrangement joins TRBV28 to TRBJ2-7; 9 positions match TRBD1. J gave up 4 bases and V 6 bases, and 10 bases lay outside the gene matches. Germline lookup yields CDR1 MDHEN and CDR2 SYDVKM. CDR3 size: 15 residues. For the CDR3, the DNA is TGTGCCAGCAGGCCGACCGGGACAGGGATATACGAGCAGTACTTC. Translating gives CASRPTGTGIYEQYF.

In DNA form, the CDR3 reads TGTGCCACCCGCCCCGGGGAGGCCTGGTTTAATGAGCAGTTCTTC. The encoded protein is CATRPGEAWFNEQFF. The chain couples TRBV27 to TRBJ2-1, with D maybe TRBD2 (6 bases). CDR3 size: 15 residues. CDR1 and CDR2 (germline): MNHEY, SMNVEV (reference sequence). Trimming took 10 bases from V and 7 from J, leaving 23 bases between them.

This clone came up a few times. The chain's CDR3 is CASSSRQHYGYTF. CDR3 coding DNA: TGTGCCAGCAGTTCCAGACAGCACTATGGCTACACCTTC. V gene TRBV12-3 or TRBV12-4 combines with J gene TRBJ1-2, with D possibly matching TRBD1 (5 bases). This CDR3 region has 13 residues. Trimming removed 4 bases from V and 3 bases from J, with 9 bases in between.